The 12 T cell receptor beta chains listed next were all sequenced from one sample in a study of early T cells in non-severe SARS-CoV-2 infection. TCRdb redid the calling of the 5' RACE reads with MiXCR, one entry per CDR3 protein. Of about 64,000 distinct CDR3 sequences listed, about an eighth are singletons. Sequences were obtained from whole blood. These receptor sequences come from an adult who was a healthcare worker with PCR-confirmed SARS-CoV-2 infection or an uninfected control (not recorded which).

There are a few counts of this clonotype. V usage is TRBV20-1 and J usage is TRBJ2-5, with 11 bases aligning to TRBD2. From germline, CDR1 is DFQATT and CDR2 SNEGSKA (reference sequence). CDR3 size: 16 residues. The V gene end was trimmed by 8 bases and the J gene end by 1 base; junction bases not matched to a gene: 12. The CDR3 bases are TGCAGTACGGTCCATAGCGGGGGGGACCTCCAAGAGACCCAGTACTTC. Protein sequence: CSTVHSGGDLQETQYF.

This clonotype has more than one count but fewer than ten. In nucleotides, the CDR3 is TGTGCCAGCAGTTTAGTAGGGGGGCTGGACAATGAGCAGTTCTTC. It translates to CASSLVGGLDNEQFF. This chain uses TRBV12-3 or TRBV12-4 with TRBJ2-1, with D possibly being TRBD1 or TRBD2 (6 bases each). Trimming removed 1 base from V and 5 bases from J, with 12 bases in between. The CDR3 contains 15 residues.

The J gene is TRBJ1-2, the V gene TRBV15, with 9 bases matching TRBD1. Looked up from germline, CDR1 is LNHNV and CDR2 is YYDKDF (reference sequence). V lost 0 bases and J lost 4; bases outside the gene matches: 0. There are 14 residues in the CDR3. CDR3 amino acids: CATSRETGGYGYTF. CDR3 sequence (DNA): TGTGCCACCAGCAGAGAGACAGGGGGCTATGGCTACACCTTC.

The gene calls are TRBV9 and TRBJ2-3; the match to TRBD2 covers 7 bases. The V and J ends lost 7 bases and 1 base, in that order; junction bases with no gene match: 12. CDR1 and CDR2 (germline): SGDLS, YYNGEE. This CDR3 contains 16 residues. CDR3 region: CASATGGTLRTDTQYF. As DNA, the CDR3 is TGTGCCAGCGCCACCGGGGGGACGTTGCGCACAGATACGCAGTATTTT.

This rearrangement joins TRBV25-1 to TRBJ1-1, with no clear D. CDR1 and CDR2 (germline): MGHDK, SYGVNS. V dropped 2 bases and J dropped 0 bases, with 7 bases sitting between them. The CDR3 is 14 residues long. CDR3 amino acids: CASSEEGLNTEAFF. CDR3 sequence (DNA): TGTGCCAGCAGTGAAGAGGGTTTGAACACTGAAGCTTTCTTT.

This chain uses TRBV29-1 with TRBJ2-7; 10 bases are shared with TRBD2. The ends lost 4 bases at V and 1 base at J; junction bases unmatched: 7. Per germline, CDR1 SQVTM and CDR2 ANQGSEA. CDR3 length equals 15 residues. CDR3 residues: CSVALGAGGSYEQYF. As DNA, the CDR3 is TGCAGCGTTGCCCTAGGAGCGGGGGGGTCCTACGAGCAGTACTTC.

This clonotype was found many times. V gene TRBV11-2 combines with J gene TRBJ2-5; D might be TRBD2 (6 bases). The CDR3 consists of 15 residues. The germline V gene has CDR1 SGHAT and CDR2 FQNNGV. Between the trimmed V and J ends, which lost 3 bases and 7 bases, there was a span of 18 bases. CDR3 in DNA: TGTGCCAGCAGCTTCCGGGACTTCGGCAGGGTGACCCAGTACTTC. It encodes CASSFRDFGRVTQYF. Based on the CDR3 plus reference TRBV11-2 and TRBJ2-5, the full variable domain is EAGVAQSPRYKIIEKRQSVAFWCNPISGHATLYWYQQILGQGPKLLIQFQNNGVVDDSQLPKDRFSAERLKGVDSTLKIQPAKLEDSAVYLCASSFRDFGRVTQYFGPGTRLLVL.

The gene calls are TRBV18 and TRBJ1-6; D may be TRBD1 (5 bases). The CDR3 loop spans 15 amino acids. The V end lost 4 bases, the J end lost 5 bases, and 12 bases lay between the germline ends. Per germline, CDR1 KGHSH and CDR2 LQKENI. The CDR3 spells CASSLRDGDNSPLHF. DNA for the CDR3: TGTGCCAGCTCACTCCGGGACGGAGATAATTCACCCCTCCACTTT.

There are a few counts of this clonotype. The chain is built from TRBV6-6 and TRBJ1-6; 7 bases are shared with TRBD1. The CDR3 has 14 amino acids. The V gene end was trimmed by 6 bases and the J gene end by 10 bases; junction bases not matched to a gene: 9. Germline lookup yields CDR1 MNHNY and CDR2 SVGAGI (reference sequence). The CDR3 loop reads CASRLTGNGSPLHF. CDR3 DNA: TGTGCCAGCAGACTGACAGGGAACGGCTCACCCCTCCACTTT.

The chain carries TRBV10-2 and TRBJ2-7; D gene unclear. CDR1 and CDR2 (germline): WSHSY, SAAADI. V dropped 9 bases and J dropped 2 bases, with 17 bases sitting between them. The CDR3 totals 14 residues. This CDR3 is CASSPGVGTYEQYF. CDR3 nucleotides: TGCGCCAGTTCTCCTGGGGTGGGCACCTACGAGCAGTACTTC.

This clonotype was counted many times. This rearrangement joins TRBV29-1 to TRBJ2-7; 8 positions agree with TRBD1. The CDR3 sequence is 11 residues long. Germline CDR1 reads SQVTM; CDR2 reads ANQGSEA. With V trimmed by 7 bases and J by 6 bases, 5 bases remained unmatched. The CDR3 nucleotides read TGCAGCGCAAGCAGGGGGCGCGAGCAGTACTTC. It yields the protein CSASRGREQYF.

This clonotype was observed a few times. The gene calls are TRBV12-3 or TRBV12-4 and TRBJ2-4; D call uncertain. Trimming shortened V by 3 bases and J by 8 bases, and 8 bases separated the two germline ends. The CDR3 contains 12 residues. The CDR3 sequence: CASSFSGDIQYF. Written as DNA, the CDR3 is TGTGCCAGCAGTTTTTCTGGGGACATTCAGTACTTC.